This TCR beta chain appears in the sequencing data of a study of cytomegalovirus exposure and HLA in healthy donors. The PCR had 60 Vbeta and 13 Jbeta primers. Clones were read by immunoSEQ multiplex PCR, and TCRdb kept only the in-frame ones, dropping some. The table records approximately 150,000 clones, about 68% of them present only once. In its sample, this clone was seen a few times. The CDR3 length is 14 residues. The germline V gene has CDR1 MNHEY and CDR2 SVGAGI. V dropped 5 bases and J dropped 5 bases, with 13 bases sitting between them. This sequence joins TRBV6-5 and TRBJ1-5; possibly TRBD1 for D (6 bases). The sample was PBMCs. The TCR originated in a female donor in good health and CMV-seronegative. CDR3 nucleotide sequence: TGTGCCAGCAGTCCTCAGGGGCCTTATCAGCCCCAGCATTTT. Translation gives CASSPQGPYQPQHF.